The 15 T cell receptor beta chains below come from one sample, sequenced in a study of T-cell memory formation after mild COVID-19. TCRdb re-derived calls from the 5' RACE reads in MiXCR, one entry per CDR3 protein. The profile shows 150,000 to 200,000 distinct CDR3 sequences, 11% of them singletons. The sequencing input was PBMCs or a T cell subset sorted from them (not recorded which). These receptors came from a man between 18 and 29 years old who had mild COVID-19 (a few samples of this study predate the infection). Cell type and time point are not known.

The chain couples TRBV7-2 to TRBJ1-2; D is uncertain. The germline gives CDR1 SGHTA, CDR2 FQGNSA. V was pared by 5 bases and J by 8 bases, with 9 bases between. The CDR3 extends over 11 amino acids. CDR3 region: CASSEAIGYTF. The DNA of the CDR3 is TGTGCCAGCAGCGAAGCCATCGGCTACACCTTC.

This clonotype has just a few counts. The V and J genes are TRBV7-2 and TRBJ2-3, with 9 bases identical to TRBD1. The CDR3 spans 14 residues. With 5 bases clipped from V and 14 bases from J, the junction kept 14 bases outside the gene matches. Per germline, CDR1 SGHTA and CDR2 FQGNSA. Here the CDR3 DNA reads TGTGCCAGCAGCCCCGGGACAGGGTGGGCGACCCTGTATTTT. It translates to CASSPGTGWATLYF.

This clonotype has a handful of counts. The genes are TRBV28 and TRBJ2-1; possibly TRBD2 for D (5 bases). This CDR3 is 16 amino acids long. From germline, CDR1 is MDHEN and CDR2 SYDVKM. The V end lost 6 bases, the J end lost 0 bases, and 15 bases lay between the germline ends. The CDR3 protein is CASSHGSASSYNEQFF. In DNA form, the CDR3 reads TGTGCCAGCAGCCATGGGAGTGCGAGCTCCTACAATGAGCAGTTCTTC.

This clonotype was seen a handful of times. The chain is built from TRBV7-9 and TRBJ2-7; D not resolved. V lost 5 bases to trimming and J lost 0 bases, with 14 bases between them. The germline V gene has CDR1 SEHNR and CDR2 FQNEAQ (reference sequence). The CDR3 is 15 amino acids. The CDR3 coding sequence is TGTGCCAGCAGCCCGGTTCAGAGAAGCTCCTACGAGCAGTACGTC. It translates to CASSPVQRSSYEQYV.

This clonotype was seen more than once but under ten times. The rearrangement links TRBV20-1 to TRBJ2-3; D remains ambiguous. The CDR3 has 11 amino acids. Germline CDR1 DFQATT, CDR2 SNEGSKA (reference sequence). V was shortened by 5 bases and J by 4 bases, with 7 bases between the two germline ends. Here the CDR3 reads CSACSADTQYF. CDR3 DNA sequence: TGCAGTGCTTGCTCTGCAGATACGCAGTATTTT.

This clonotype has a handful of counts. The J gene is TRBJ2-1, the V gene TRBV5-1; 9 nucleotides agree with TRBD2. The length of the CDR3 is 15 residues. Looked up from germline, CDR1 is SGHRS and CDR2 is YFSETQ. The junction had 6 bases not matched to a gene; V was cut back by 0 bases and J by 8 bases. Written as DNA, the CDR3 is TGCGCCAGCAGCTTGGCCGGTAGCGGGGGTTATGAGCAGTTCTTC. Its protein product is CASSLAGSGGYEQFF.

This clonotype appeared a few times. The J gene is TRBJ1-3, the V gene TRBV20-1; no reliable D call. This CDR3 spans 13 amino acids. In germline, CDR1 is DFQATT, CDR2 SNEGSKA (reference sequence). The germline V and J ends were trimmed by 1 base and 2 bases, with 6 bases remaining between them. CDR3 in amino acids: CSARGETGNTIYF. In DNA form, the CDR3 reads TGCAGTGCTAGAGGGGAAACTGGAAACACCATATATTTT.

This clonotype has just a few counts. This chain connects TRBV6-6 to TRBJ1-2, with D perhaps matching TRBD1 (5 bases). From germline, CDR1 is MNHNY and CDR2 SVGAGI (reference sequence). The germline V and J ends were trimmed by 11 bases and 6 bases, with 10 bases remaining between them. CDR3 length equals 10 residues. Written as DNA, the CDR3 is TGTGCCGGATTGGGGGATGGCTACACCTTC. Its protein product is CAGLGDGYTF.

This clonotype was observed a few times. This chain links TRBV7-9 with TRBJ2-1; 8 bases align to TRBD2. Unmatched junction bases numbered 6, after V lost 4 bases and J lost 4 bases. The CDR3 has 15 amino acids. Germline loops: CDR1 SEHNR, CDR2 FQNEAQ (reference sequence). The CDR3 sequence: CASSSIAGHYNEQFF. As DNA, the CDR3 is TGTGCCAGCAGCTCGATAGCGGGGCATTACAATGAGCAGTTCTTC.

The chain employs TRBV6-2 or TRBV6-3 and TRBJ2-7, with 11 bases that match TRBD2. Germline-derived CDR1 and CDR2 are MNHEY and SVGEGT. The junction had 7 bases not matched to a gene; V was cut back by 0 bases and J by 3 bases. There are 17 residues in the CDR3. CDR3 nucleotide sequence: TGTGCCAGCAGTTACTCGAAGACCGGGACTAGCGGCTACGAGCAGTACGTC. Amino acid sequence: CASSYSKTGTSGYEQYV.

This rearrangement joins TRBV6-5 to TRBJ1-1, with no clear D. This CDR3 region has 14 residues. In germline, CDR1 is MNHEY, CDR2 SVGAGI. V lost 2 bases, J lost 0 bases, and 7 bases lay in between. CDR3 DNA: TGTGCCAGCAGTTACGTCAGCATGAACACTGAAGCTTTCTTT. It is translated as CASSYVSMNTEAFF.

The J gene is TRBJ1-1, the V gene TRBV5-4; 7 nucleotides line up with TRBD1. The V gene end was trimmed by 2 bases and the J gene end by 7 bases; junction bases not matched to a gene: 5. Germline V gives CDR1 SGHNT, CDR2 YYREEE (reference sequence). This CDR3 is built from 13 residues. CDR3 sequence reads: CASSLGGSSEAFF. As DNA, the CDR3 is TGTGCCAGCAGCTTAGGGGGCTCCAGTGAAGCTTTCTTT.

There are many counts of this clonotype. The chain has TRBV27 and TRBJ2-3; 8 nucleotides agree with TRBD1. Germline assignment: CDR1 MNHEY and CDR2 SMNVEV (reference sequence). J gave up 3 bases and V 5 bases, and 7 bases lay outside the gene matches. The CDR3 contains 15 residues. The CDR3 DNA follows: TGTGCCAGCAGTAAAGACAGGGGCTCTACAGATACGCAGTATTTT. This sequence encodes CASSKDRGSTDTQYF.

This clonotype was detected a few times. The chain has TRBV20-1 and TRBJ2-3; weak D call: TRBD2 (6 bases). The germline V gene has CDR1 DFQATT and CDR2 SNEGSKA (reference sequence). V lost 3 bases to trimming and J lost 2 bases, with 18 bases between them. This CDR3 contains 16 residues. The chain's CDR3 is CSARGLAGRFTDTQYF. The CDR3 DNA sequence: TGCAGTGCTAGGGGTCTCGCGGGGCGATTCACAGATACGCAGTATTTT.

The chain links TRBV20-1 to TRBJ1-5, with 11 bases aligning to TRBD1. Germline CDR1 and CDR2: DFQATT and SNEGSKA (reference sequence). The CDR3 is made up of 16 amino acids. V shed 2 bases, J shed 1 base, and the junction held 4 bases outside the gene matches. The CDR3 DNA reads as TGCAGTGCTAGATGGACAGGGGGCATGAGCAATCAGCCCCAGCATTTT. Its protein product is CSARWTGGMSNQPQHF.